Each of the 17 T cell receptor beta chains below was sequenced from the same sample in a study of glioma-infiltrating T cells. Using RNA template, CDR3s of TCR alpha and beta were amplified with iRepertoire arm-PCR. TCRdb analysed the multiplex PCR reads with MiXCR anew, one entry per CDR3 protein. The sample comprises 95,000 to 110,000 distinct CDR3 sequences, less than 30% of which are singletons, and roughly 46% rests with the top ten. The sequenced material came from glioma tissue, nonneoplastic brain tissue, or PBMCs (not recorded which). The receptors were sampled from a human donor with low-grade glioma or glioblastoma, undergoing nonglioma brain surgery, or in good health (not recorded which).

This clonotype was seen repeatedly, ten times or more. The chain recombines TRBV20-1 with TRBJ2-3; the match to TRBD2 covers 7 bases. J lost 6 bases, V lost 4 bases, and 7 bases had no gene match. Per the germline V gene, CDR1 is DFQATT and CDR2 is SNEGSKA (reference sequence). The CDR3 extends over 13 amino acids. The CDR3: CSATGLSGDTQYF. The DNA of the CDR3 is TGCAGTGCTACGGGACTTAGCGGGGATACGCAGTATTTT.

This clonotype was counted a single time. This may stem from a read error, because a much larger clone lies one nucleotide away. This chain joins TRBV28 and TRBJ1-2, with TRBD1 as a possible D gene (5 bases). Trimming pared 10 bases from V and 3 bases from J, leaving 12 bases between. CDR1 is MDHEN and CDR2 is SYDVKM in the germline V gene. The CDR3 has 12 residues. This CDR3 is CANNGGHYGYTF. CDR3 DNA: TGTGCCAACAACGGGGGACACTATGGCTACACCTTC.

The chain has TRBV5-4 and TRBJ2-4, with D perhaps TRBD1 (6 bases). Trimming cost V 5 bases and J 0 bases, with 12 bases left between them. The CDR3 covers 15 residues. Germline CDR1 and CDR2: SGHNT and YYREEE (reference sequence). The CDR3 protein is CASSTGSLAKNIQYF. Written as DNA, the CDR3 is TGTGCCAGCAGTACAGGGAGTCTAGCCAAAAACATTCAGTACTTC.

This clonotype has only one observation. V is TRBV28 and J is TRBJ1-1; 7 bases line up with TRBD1. The V gene end was trimmed by 7 bases and the J gene end by 9 bases; junction bases not matched to a gene: 5. CDR1 MDHEN and CDR2 SYDVKM come from the germline V gene. The CDR3 runs 11 residues. CDR3 region: CASKGQSKAFF. The CDR3 bases are TGTGCCAGCAAGGGACAGAGTAAAGCTTTCTTT.

Points on this clonotype: A much bigger clone sits one base away, suggesting this may be a read error. The rearrangement uses TRBV7-6 and TRBJ2-3, with TRBD2 identical over 8 bases. The germline CDR1 and CDR2 sequences are SGHVS and FNYEAQ. There are 14 residues in the CDR3. Trimming took 7 bases from V and 6 from J; bases not matched to a gene: 9. CDR3 bases: TGTGCCAGCACCACCGGGGGGGCGTCGGATACGCAGTATTTT. Encoded protein: CASTTGGASDTQYF.

This clonotype was seen at least ten times. The chain combines TRBV28 with TRBJ2-7; 11 positions match TRBD2. The CDR3 sequence is 16 residues long. Germline loops: CDR1 MDHEN, CDR2 SYDVKM. The J segment lost 4 bases and the V segment lost 6 bases, leaving 11 bases of the junction unmatched. CDR3 sequence (DNA): TGTGCCAGCAGGGATCCCGGACTAGCGGGTTATTACGAGCAGTACTTC. Amino acid sequence: CASRDPGLAGYYEQYF.

This chain connects TRBV5-1 to TRBJ2-5, with D uncertain. The CDR3 is 14 amino acids. The ends were cut back, 5 bases at V and 2 bases at J, with 13 bases in the middle. In germline, CDR1 is SGHRS, CDR2 YFSETQ. This CDR3 reads CASSSRTVQETQYF. CDR3 nucleotides: TGCGCCAGCAGTTCAAGGACGGTTCAAGAGACCCAGTACTTC.

This clonotype has ten or more counts. The genes are TRBV27 and TRBJ1-6, with TRBD1 matching 9 bases. Per germline, CDR1 MNHEY and CDR2 SMNVEV (reference sequence). The CDR3 spans 15 residues. The V and J ends lost 5 bases and 7 bases, in that order; junction bases with no gene match: 6. CDR3 nucleotides: TGTGCCAGCAGTGTACAGGGGGCCAAGAATTCACCCCTCCACTTT. Translated, it gives CASSVQGAKNSPLHF.

This clonotype was seen many times. The chain employs TRBV28 and TRBJ2-2; TRBD1 aligns across 7 bases. The CDR3 has 14 amino acids. Germline V CDR1 and CDR2: MDHEN, SYDVKM. J was trimmed by 3 bases and V by 6 bases; bases with no gene match: 4. CDR3: CASRTGVDTGELFF. The CDR3 DNA reads as TGTGCCAGCAGAACAGGGGTGGACACCGGGGAGCTGTTTTTT. Supplemented by reference TRBV28 and TRBJ2-2, the full variable domain reads DVKVTQSSRYLVKRTGEKVFLECVQDMDHENMFWYRQDPGLGLRLIYFSYDVKMKEKGDIPEGYSVSREKKERFSLILESASTNQTSMYLCASRTGVDTGELFFGEGSRLTVL.

This clonotype appeared many times. V is TRBV18 and J is TRBJ1-1; D is uncertain. This CDR3 has 11 residues. The V gene's germline CDR1 is KGHSH and CDR2 LQKENI. Trimming shortened V by 3 bases and J by 7 bases, and 6 bases separated the two germline ends. Here the CDR3 reads CASSPSLEAFF. The CDR3 nucleotides read TGTGCCAGCTCACCGAGCCTTGAAGCTTTCTTT. Combining the CDR3 with reference TRBV18 and TRBJ1-1 gives the whole variable domain NAGVMQNPRHLVRRRGQEARLRCSPMKGHSHVYWYRQLPEEGLKFMVYLQKENIIDESGMPKERFSAEFPKEGPSILRIQQVVRGDSAAYFCASSPSLEAFFGQGTRLTVV.

Details on this clonotype: A much larger clonotype is one base distant, so this may be a read error. This chain connects TRBV10-3 to TRBJ1-2; 9 bases align to TRBD1. There are 12 residues in the CDR3. V lost 10 bases to trimming and J lost 8 bases; unmatched junction nucleotides: 8. CDR1 is ENHRY, CDR2 SYGVKD, per germline. CDR3 coding DNA: TGTGCCACCAACCGGGACAGGGACGGCTACACCTTC. Protein sequence: CATNRDRDGYTF.

This clonotype was found many times. The V and J genes are TRBV7-9 and TRBJ2-5; D remains unclear. Trimming took off 6 bases at V and 0 bases at J, with 11 bases between the two ends. The CDR3 has 14 amino acids. Germline CDR1 is SEHNR and CDR2 is FQNEAQ (reference sequence). This chain's CDR3 is CASSRDTNQETQYF. In DNA, the CDR3 is TGTGCCAGCAGTCGAGACACCAACCAAGAGACCCAGTACTTC.

This clonotype was observed at least ten times. This chain uses TRBV12-3 or TRBV12-4 with TRBJ1-5; maybe TRBD1 (6 bases). Trimming cost V 7 bases and J 2 bases, with 9 bases left between them. This CDR3 has 13 amino acids. The CDR3 loop reads CASKGEGNQPQHF. The CDR3 region has the DNA TGTGCCAGCAAGGGGGAGGGCAATCAGCCCCAGCATTTT.

This clonotype showed up just a few times. The chain has TRBV28 and TRBJ1-4; 7 bases align to TRBD1. This CDR3 comprises 16 residues. The V and J ends lost 7 bases and 0 bases, in that order; junction bases with no gene match: 8. CDR1 MDHEN and CDR2 SYDVKM come from the germline V gene. CDR3 in amino acids: CASTRQGPSTNEKLFF. CDR3 bases: TGTGCCAGCACAAGACAGGGACCGTCAACTAATGAAAAACTGTTTTTT.

Points on this clonotype: This could be a read error, since a much larger clone is one nucleotide away. The rearrangement joins TRBV7-2 to TRBJ2-5, with 7 bases aligning to TRBD2. This CDR3 has 14 amino acids. Germline CDR1 is SGHTA and CDR2 is FQGNSA. The CDR3 here is CASSQSGRQENQYF. CDR3 sequence (DNA): TGTGCCAGCAGCCAATCCGGGAGGCAAGAGAACCAGTACTTC.

This clonotype was seen many times. The chain employs TRBV15 and TRBJ2-1; D tentatively fits TRBD1 or TRBD2 (5 bases each). The V end was cut by 0 bases, the J end by 5 bases, with 8 bases between. CDR1 and CDR2 (germline): LNHNV, YYDKDF (reference sequence). The CDR3 totals 14 residues. The CDR3 protein is CATSRERGHNEQFF. The DNA for the CDR3 is TGTGCCACCAGCAGAGAAAGGGGACACAATGAGCAGTTCTTC. Full variable domain (outside the CDR3, taken from reference TRBV15 and TRBJ2-1): DAMVIQNPRYQVTQFGKPVTLSCSQTLNHNVMYWYQQKSSQAPKLLFHYYDKDFNNEADTPDNFQSRRPNTSFCFLDIRSPGLGDTAMYLCATSRERGHNEQFFGPGTRLTVL.

This clonotype has a count of ten or more. The chain employs TRBV27 and TRBJ2-3; 14 bases align to TRBD2. This CDR3 has 16 residues. The V segment lost 5 bases and the J segment 3 bases; nucleotides outside the gene matches: 4. Germline V gene data show CDR1 as MNHEY and CDR2 as SMNVEV (reference sequence). As DNA, the CDR3 is TGTGCCAGCAGTCTCGGACTAGCGGGGGGAACAGATACGCAGTATTTT. Translated, it gives CASSLGLAGGTDTQYF.